The subject of this entry is one T cell receptor beta chain. These data originate in a study of shared clonotypes between healthy human individuals. The V gene's germline CDR1 is MNHEY and CDR2 SMNVEV (reference sequence). J was trimmed by 3 bases and V by 5 bases; bases with no gene match: 3. The CDR3 consists of 13 residues. The study used 83 million or so PBMCs per unsorted sample for genomic DNA. Using ten immunoSEQ deep assay plates, investigators sequenced unsorted PBMC DNA. Repertoires were generated with immunoSEQ multiplex PCR, while TCRdb's copy carries only in-frame clones and drops some. In the table there are approximately 480,000 clones, 60% to 80% of which are singletons.

The sequenced sample consisted of PBMCs. This sequence was found in a middle-aged woman in good health. Some clones in this sample may be carry-over from other donors' samples. The chain recombines TRBV27 with TRBJ2-5; 7 nucleotides align to TRBD1. CDR3 nucleotide sequence: TGTGCCAGCAGTCGTACAGGGGAAGAGACCCAGTACTTC. It specifies CASSRTGEETQYF.